The 4 T cell receptor beta chains given below trace back to one sample, sequenced in a study of blood T cell repertoires in COVID-19. The data were produced by immunoSEQ multiplex PCR, yet TCRdb's version contains in-frame clones alone and is incomplete. Of 410,000 or so clones listed, approximately 91% were seen once; the top ten hold about 1.6%. The specimen sequenced was peripheral blood. These receptors were taken from a woman aged 40-49 years with COVID-19, enrolled during active disease.

V usage is TRBV19 and J usage is TRBJ1-5, with D tentatively TRBD1 (6 bases). The V end was cut by 10 bases, the J end by 5 bases, with 12 bases between. Per germline, CDR1 LNHDA and CDR2 SQIVND (reference sequence). The CDR3 extends over 12 amino acids. The CDR3 here is CATQDSYQPQHF. DNA for the CDR3: TGTGCCACTCAGGACAGCTATCAGCCCCAGCATTTT.

This chain uses TRBV5-6 with TRBJ1-5, with TRBD1 matching over 8 bases. Germline V gives CDR1 SGHDT, CDR2 YYEEEE. This CDR3 is 14 amino acids long. The junction had 8 bases not matched to a gene; V was cut back by 5 bases and J by 7 bases. This chain's CDR3 is CASSRGQGGQPQHF. Here the CDR3 DNA reads TGTGCCAGCAGTCGCGGACAGGGAGGACAGCCCCAGCATTTT. The full variable domain, its missing parts supplied by reference TRBV5-6 and TRBJ1-5, is DAGVTQSPTHLIKTRGQQVTLRCSPKSGHDTVSWYQQALGQGPQFIFQYYEEEERQRGNFPDRFSGHQFPNYSSELNVNALLLGDSALYLCASSRGQGGQPQHFGDGTRLSIL.

The count of this clone is one. The rearrangement joins TRBV28 to TRBJ1-1; a possible D gene is TRBD1 (6 bases). This CDR3 spans 11 amino acids. Germline V gives CDR1 MDHEN, CDR2 SYDVKM. Trimming cost V 8 bases and J 7 bases, with 11 bases left between them. The CDR3 here is CASQGGDEAFF. The CDR3 DNA follows: TGTGCCAGCCAAGGGGGAGATGAAGCTTTCTTT.

The V call is TRBV15, the J call TRBJ2-1; 9 nucleotides align to TRBD2. This CDR3 is 17 amino acids long. Trimming took 5 bases from V and 3 from J; bases not matched to a gene: 11. Germline V gene sequence: CDR1 LNHNV, CDR2 YYDKDF (reference sequence). The CDR3 here is CATSPRRLAAIYNEQFF. The CDR3 DNA is TGTGCCACCAGCCCCCGGAGACTAGCGGCGATCTACAATGAGCAGTTCTTC.